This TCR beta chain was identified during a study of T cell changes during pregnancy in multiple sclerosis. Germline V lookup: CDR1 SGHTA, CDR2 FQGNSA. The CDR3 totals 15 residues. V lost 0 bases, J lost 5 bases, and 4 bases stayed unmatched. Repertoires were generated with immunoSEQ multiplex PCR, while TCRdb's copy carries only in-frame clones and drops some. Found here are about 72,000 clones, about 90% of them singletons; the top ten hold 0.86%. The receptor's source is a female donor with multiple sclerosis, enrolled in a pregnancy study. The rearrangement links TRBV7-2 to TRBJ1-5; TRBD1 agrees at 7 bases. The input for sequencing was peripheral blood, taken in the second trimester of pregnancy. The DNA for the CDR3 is TGTGCCAGCAGCTTAGCGCGGGACAGCTATCAGCCCCAGCATTTT. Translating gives CASSLARDSYQPQHF.